The clone carrying this T cell receptor (beta chain) was counted only a few times. Its antigen is unknown. The germline gives CDR1 MGHRA, CDR2 YSYEKL. The ends lost 2 bases at V and 0 bases at J; junction bases unmatched: 3. CDR3 length: 17 residues. This sample was included in a study of T-cell memory formation after mild COVID-19. Study-level information: TCR clusters mostly belonged to single donors. The study, taken as a whole, reports: Day 15 to 85 contracting clones showed balanced CD4/CD8; day 15 to 37 expanders favored CD4+.

In TCRdb, the 5' RACE reads were re-called with MiXCR into one record per CDR3 protein. The table includes 300,000 to 400,000 distinct CDR3 sequences, under 15% detected once. Sequenced: PBMCs or a T cell subset sorted from them (not recorded which). The clonotype was recovered from a man in his late teens or twenties who had mild COVID-19 (a few samples of this study predate the infection). Cell type and time point are not known. The rearrangement links TRBV4-1 to TRBJ2-3, with 12 bases that match TRBD2. The CDR3 DNA reads TGCGCCAGCAGCCAACGGACTAGCGGGATTAGCACAGATACGCAGTATTTT. It translates to CASSQRTSGISTDTQYF.